A single sample gave rise to the 20 T cell receptor beta chains below, sequenced in a study of blood T cell repertoires in COVID-19. Generated by immunoSEQ multiplex PCR, the TCRdb table keeps only in-frame clones and is missing some. The table lists tens of thousands of clones, around four fifths of them singletons. The sequencing sample was made of peripheral blood. The receptors derive from a man aged 50 to 59 with acute or convalescent COVID-19.

By its share, this clone is medium-sized (0.01 to 0.1%). The J gene is TRBJ2-7, the V gene TRBV27; TRBD2 matches at 7 bases. Per germline, CDR1 MNHEY and CDR2 SMNVEV (reference sequence). This CDR3 contains 15 residues. V dropped 5 bases and J dropped 9; count of bases not matched to a gene: 16. The chain's CDR3 is CASSLTPGLSMAQYF. CDR3 DNA: TGTGCCAGCAGTCTAACACCGGGACTATCTATGGCGCAGTACTTC.

The chain has TRBV5-4 and TRBJ2-5, with D possibly TRBD1 on 6 matching bases. From germline, CDR1 is SGHNT and CDR2 YYREEE (reference sequence). The CDR3 is made up of 14 amino acids. V shed 1 base and J shed 0 bases, with 7 bases lying between them. In DNA form, the CDR3 reads TGTGCCAGCAGCTTGTACAGGGACCAAGAGACCCAGTACTTC. Protein product: CASSLYRDQETQYF. Full variable domain (outside the CDR3, taken from reference TRBV5-4 and TRBJ2-5): ETGVTQSPTHLIKTRGQQVTLRCSSQSGHNTVSWYQQALGQGPQFIFQYYREEENGRGNFPPRFSGLQFPNYSSELNVNALELDDSALYLCASSLYRDQETQYFGPGTRLLVL.

The rearrangement joins TRBV10-2 to TRBJ1-3, with 7 bases matching TRBD1. V trimming: 5 bases; J trimming: 8 bases; junction bases outside the gene matches: 9. There are 14 residues in the CDR3. Germline V gene sequence: CDR1 WSHSY, CDR2 SAAADI. CDR3 amino acids: CASSRTGAGDTIYF. The DNA for the CDR3 is TGCGCCAGCAGTCGGACAGGTGCCGGAGACACCATATATTTT.

The chain carries TRBV5-3 and TRBJ1-2, with D perhaps matching TRBD1 (5 bases). TRBV5-3 is an open reading frame, and its role is uncertain. This CDR3 is built from 15 residues. The V end lost 5 bases, the J end lost 3 bases, and 17 bases lay between the germline ends. The CDR3 here is CARSSSDSPDYGYTF. CDR3 in DNA: TGTGCCAGAAGTTCCAGCGACAGCCCAGACTATGGCTACACCTTC.

This clone appeared a few times. V and J are TRBV3-1 (or the pseudogene TRBV3-2) and TRBJ2-6, with a possible D match to TRBD2 (6 bases). V gave up 3 bases and J gave up 0 bases, with 12 bases separating them. This CDR3 has 17 residues. In germline, CDR1 is LGHDT, CDR2 YNNKEL (reference sequence). CDR3 bases: TGTGCCAGCAGCCATCGCGGGGTCGGCTCTGGGGCCAACGTCCTGACTTTC. Protein: CASSHRGVGSGANVLTF.

The V gene is TRBV4-1, the J gene TRBJ2-3, with D perhaps TRBD1 (6 bases). The V and J ends lost 1 base and 5 bases respectively, with 19 bases between them. CDR3 length equals 17 residues. Germline V gene lookup returns CDR1 MGHRA and CDR2 YSYEKL. In DNA form, the CDR3 reads TGCGCCAGCAGCCAAGGAATTGTAATGGGGGCGCGAGATACGCAGTATTTT. Translation: CASSQGIVMGARDTQYF.

CDR3 region: CASSLGIGGDEQFF. CDR3 in DNA: TGTGCCAGCAGCTTAGGAATAGGGGGGGATGAGCAGTTCTTC. The J gene is TRBJ2-1, the V gene TRBV7-2; D possibly corresponds to TRBD2 (7 bases). With 1 base removed from V and 8 bases from J, the gap between germline ends came to 12 bases. The CDR3 contains 14 residues. Germline V gives CDR1 SGHTA, CDR2 FQGNSA.

The chain couples TRBV27 to TRBJ2-1, with 8 bases identical to TRBD2. Looked up from germline, CDR1 is MNHEY and CDR2 is SMNVEV (reference sequence). The V and J ends lost 3 bases and 3 bases, in that order; junction bases with no gene match: 7. There are 16 residues in the CDR3. In nucleotides, the CDR3 is TGTGCCAGCAGTTTCCCCAGCGGGGGCCGCTACAATGAGCAGTTCTTC. This sequence encodes CASSFPSGGRYNEQFF.

The chain links TRBV4-1 to TRBJ2-3; 10 positions agree with TRBD1. CDR3 length: 14 residues. The ends lost 4 bases at V and 3 bases at J; junction bases unmatched: 1. CDR1 is MGHRA, CDR2 YSYEKL, per germline. CDR3 DNA sequence: TGCGCCAGCAGCCGGACAGGGGGTACAGATACGCAGTATTTT. Translated: CASSRTGGTDTQYF.

The CDR3 region has the DNA TGTGCCAGCAGCCCTAGCGGGAGTCGGTACGAGCAGTACTTC. Translated, it gives CASSPSGSRYEQYF. J is TRBJ2-7 and V is TRBV3-1 (or the pseudogene TRBV3-2), with 10 bases aligning to TRBD2. This CDR3 is built from 14 residues. Germline CDR1 is LGHDT and CDR2 is YNNKEL (reference sequence). V trimming: 4 bases; J trimming: 4 bases; junction bases outside the gene matches: 4.

This clone was seen more than once but under ten times. The J gene is TRBJ2-7, the V gene TRBV29-1, with 10 nucleotides matching TRBD1. The ends lost 7 bases at V and 4 bases at J; junction bases unmatched: 7. CDR1 and CDR2 (germline): SQVTM, ANQGSEA. CDR3 length: 13 residues. The CDR3, as DNA: TGCAGCGCAAGAAGGACAGGGGGTTACGAGCAGTACTTC. Protein sequence: CSARRTGGYEQYF.

The CDR3 loop is CASSLGGGRETQYF. The DNA of the CDR3 is TGCGCCAGCAGCTTGGGGGGGGGCCGTGAGACCCAGTACTTC. V gene TRBV5-1 combines with J gene TRBJ2-5; D may be TRBD2 (7 bases). The CDR3 runs 14 residues. Per the germline V gene, CDR1 is SGHRS and CDR2 is YFSETQ. V lost 0 bases to trimming and J lost 5 bases, with 11 bases between them.

As concerns this clone: One end of the junction does not line up with germline, which may come from a read error. The chain joins TRBV18 to TRBJ1-1, with 8 positions matching TRBD1. The germline V gene encodes CDR1 KGHSH and CDR2 LQKENI. CDR3 size: 14 residues. The CDR3 DNA is TGTGCCAGCTCAGGACAGGGCGGAAACACTGAAACTTTCTTT. Protein product: CASSGQGGNTETFF.

This clone has only one observation. The rearrangement links TRBV5-4 to TRBJ2-4; TRBD1 is a possible D gene (6 bases). V was shortened by 4 bases and J by 0 bases, with 11 bases between the two germline ends. The CDR3 is made up of 15 amino acids. Germline V gene lookup returns CDR1 SGHNT and CDR2 YYREEE (reference sequence). CDR3 coding DNA: TGTGCCAGCAGCGGGGGCGGACTAGCCAAAAACATTCAGTACTTC. Translating it yields CASSGGGLAKNIQYF.

This chain uses TRBV24-1 with TRBJ2-4; a weak D match, TRBD2 (6 bases). There are 17 residues in the CDR3. Trimming stripped 2 bases from V and 1 base from J, with 14 bases between. Germline loops: CDR1 KGHDR, CDR2 SFDVKD. The CDR3 DNA reads TGTGCCACCAGTGATTGGGACTCCGTCTCCGCCAAAAACATTCAGTACTTC. It is translated as CATSDWDSVSAKNIQYF.

The chain joins TRBV6-6 to TRBJ2-7, with TRBD2 identical over 12 bases. CDR3 size: 15 residues. V lost 4 bases and J lost 2; bases outside the gene matches: 3. CDR1 and CDR2 (germline): MNHNY, SVGAGI (reference sequence). CDR3 sequence (DNA): TGTGCCAGCAGTTTCCGGACTAGCGGGGCCTACGAGCAGTACTTC. Translated, it gives CASSFRTSGAYEQYF.

The chain couples TRBV9 to TRBJ2-7; 8 positions match TRBD1. In germline, CDR1 is SGDLS, CDR2 YYNGEE. Trimming removed 0 bases from V and 3 bases from J; junction bases left unmatched: 2. The CDR3 loop spans 14 amino acids. The CDR3 sequence is CASSVGDRIYEQYF. The CDR3 region has the DNA TGTGCCAGCAGCGTAGGGGACAGGATCTACGAGCAGTACTTC.

This clone showed up just once. J is TRBJ1-2 and V is TRBV5-8, with a weak D call TRBD1 (6 bases). This CDR3 is 14 amino acids long. Looked up from germline, CDR1 is SGHTS and CDR2 is YDEGEE. V lost 1 base and J 3 bases, leaving 10 bases between the germline ends. Here the CDR3 reads CASSLRQEYYGYTF. DNA of the CDR3: TGTGCCAGCAGCTTGCGACAGGAGTACTATGGCTACACCTTC.

About this clone: This CDR3 is also generated by other DNA sequences in the sample. V usage is TRBV2 and J usage is TRBJ2-5; 11 nucleotides align to TRBD2. Germline V gene sequence: CDR1 SNHLY, CDR2 FYNNEI. This CDR3 is built from 15 residues. J was trimmed by 5 bases and V by 5 bases; bases with no gene match: 7. This CDR3 is CASSLAGGRPETQYF. Written as DNA, the CDR3 is TGTGCCAGCAGTCTAGCGGGGGGTCGCCCGGAGACCCAGTACTTC. Full variable domain (remainder filled in from reference TRBV2 and TRBJ2-5): EPEVTQTPSHQVTQMGQEVILRCVPISNHLYFYWYRQILGQKVEFLVSFYNNEISEKSEIFDDQFSVERPDGSNFTLKIRSTKLEDSAMYFCASSLAGGRPETQYFGPGTRLLVL.

The chain links TRBV24-1 to TRBJ1-5, with 10 bases matching TRBD1. The CDR3 totals 15 residues. The V segment lost 2 bases and the J segment 5 bases; nucleotides outside the gene matches: 2. Germline V gives CDR1 KGHDR, CDR2 SFDVKD. The CDR3 is CATSDSGTGDQPQHF. CDR3 DNA: TGTGCCACCAGTGATTCCGGGACAGGGGATCAGCCCCAGCATTTT.